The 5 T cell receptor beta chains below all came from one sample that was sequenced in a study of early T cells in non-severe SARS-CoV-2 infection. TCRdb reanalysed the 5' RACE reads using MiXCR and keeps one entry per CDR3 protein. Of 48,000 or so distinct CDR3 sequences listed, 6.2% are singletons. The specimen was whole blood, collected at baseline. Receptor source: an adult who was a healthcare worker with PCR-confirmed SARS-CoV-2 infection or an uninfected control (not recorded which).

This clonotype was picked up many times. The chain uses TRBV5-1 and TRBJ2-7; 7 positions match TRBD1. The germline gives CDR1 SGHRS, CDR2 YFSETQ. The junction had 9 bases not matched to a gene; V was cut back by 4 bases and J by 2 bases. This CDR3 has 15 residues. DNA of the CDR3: TGCGCCAGCAGCCGGGACAGCCCCACCCCCTACGAGCAGTACTTC. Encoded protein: CASSRDSPTPYEQYF.

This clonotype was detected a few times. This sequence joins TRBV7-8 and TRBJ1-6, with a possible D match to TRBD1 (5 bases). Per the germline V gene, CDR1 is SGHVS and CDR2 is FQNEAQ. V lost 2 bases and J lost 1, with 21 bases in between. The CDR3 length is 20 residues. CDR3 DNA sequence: TGTGCCAGCAGCTTACGGCAGGGCCGAGATAGGAGGTCCTATAATTCACCCCTCCACTTT. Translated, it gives CASSLRQGRDRRSYNSPLHF.

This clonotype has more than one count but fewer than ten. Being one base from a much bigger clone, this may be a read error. CDR3 loop: CVSSRGTGSEQYF. The CDR3 DNA reads as TGTGTCAGCAGCAGGGGGACAGGGTCCGAGCAGTACTTC. This rearrangement joins TRBV7-9 to TRBJ2-7; TRBD1 aligns across 9 bases. Per germline, CDR1 SEHNR and CDR2 FQNEAQ (reference sequence). This CDR3 has 13 residues.

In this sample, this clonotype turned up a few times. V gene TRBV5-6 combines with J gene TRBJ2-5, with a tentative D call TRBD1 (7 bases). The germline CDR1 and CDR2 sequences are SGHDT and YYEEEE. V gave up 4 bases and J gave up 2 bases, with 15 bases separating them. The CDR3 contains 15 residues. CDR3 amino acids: CASSPIGGQQETQYF. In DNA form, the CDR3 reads TGTGCCAGCAGCCCTATCGGGGGACAGCAAGAGACCCAGTACTTC.

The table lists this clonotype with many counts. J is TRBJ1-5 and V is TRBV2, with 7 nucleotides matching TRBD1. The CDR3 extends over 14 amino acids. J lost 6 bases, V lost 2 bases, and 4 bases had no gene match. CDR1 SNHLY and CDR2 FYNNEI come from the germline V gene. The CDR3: CASSESRGSQPQHF. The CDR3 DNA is TGTGCCAGCAGTGAAAGCAGGGGGAGTCAGCCCCAGCATTTT.